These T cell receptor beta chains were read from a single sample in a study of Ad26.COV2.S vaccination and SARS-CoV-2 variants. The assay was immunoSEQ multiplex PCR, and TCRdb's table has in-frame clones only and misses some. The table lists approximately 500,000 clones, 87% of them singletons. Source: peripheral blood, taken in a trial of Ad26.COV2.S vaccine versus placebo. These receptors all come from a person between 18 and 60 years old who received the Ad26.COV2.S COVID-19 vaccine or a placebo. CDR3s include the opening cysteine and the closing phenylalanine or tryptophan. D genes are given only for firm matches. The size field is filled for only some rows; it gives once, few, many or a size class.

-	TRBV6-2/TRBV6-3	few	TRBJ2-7	TGTGCCAGCAGCCGGGCCAGCTACGAGCAGTACTTC	CASSRASYEQYF
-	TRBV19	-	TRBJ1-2	TGTGCCAGTAGTATAATTGAGGGACGGCTCTATGGCTACACCTTC	CASSIIEGRLYGYTF
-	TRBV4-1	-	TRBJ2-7	TGCGCCAGCAGCCAAGAAGGGGGCTACGAGCAGTACTTC	CASSQEGGYEQYF
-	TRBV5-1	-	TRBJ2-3	TGCGCCAGCAGCCTTGGCCACCGCACAGATACGCAGTATTTT	CASSLGHRTDTQYF
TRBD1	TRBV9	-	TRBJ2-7	TGTGCCAGCAGCGTAGAAGGACAGGGACTTGAGCAGTACTTC	CASSVEGQGLEQYF
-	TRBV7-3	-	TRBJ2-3	TGTGCCAGCAGCCAGGGGACTACTGGGGGGAGAAATACGCAGTATTTT	CASSQGTTGGRNTQYF
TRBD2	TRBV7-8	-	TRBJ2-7	TGTGCCAGCAGCCGAGCGGGGTTGAAATACGAGCAGTACTTC	CASSRAGLKYEQYF
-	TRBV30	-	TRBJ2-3	TGTGCCTGGAGTGTATACGGGAGCACAGATACGCAGTATTTT	CAWSVYGSTDTQYF
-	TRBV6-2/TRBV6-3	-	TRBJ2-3	TGTGCCAGCAGTTACGGGAGGGGGCGAGGTCGGGCGACAGATACGCAGTATTTT	CASSYGRGRGRATDTQYF
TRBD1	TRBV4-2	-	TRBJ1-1	TGTGCCAGCAGCCAAGAGGGACAGCTCCTAGCTGAAGCTTTCTTT	CASSQEGQLLAEAFF
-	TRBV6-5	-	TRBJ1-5	TGTGCCAGCAGTTCATTCGCCTATAGCAATCAGCCCCAGCATTTT	CASSSFAYSNQPQHF
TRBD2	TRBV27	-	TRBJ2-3	TGTGCCAGCAGTTTTAGCGGGAGATGGGCAGATACGCAGTATTTT	CASSFSGRWADTQYF
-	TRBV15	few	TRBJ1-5	TGTGCCACCAGCAGGGGCGATGTCGCGCGACAGCCCCAGCATTTT	CATSRGDVARQPQHF
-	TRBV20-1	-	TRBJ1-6	TGCAGTGCTAGTCGCTCGGACGGGAATTCACCCCTCCACTTT	CSASRSDGNSPLHF
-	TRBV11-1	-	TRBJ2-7	TGTGCCAGCAGCTTAGGATCGGGCTACGAGCAGTACTTC	CASSLGSGYEQYF
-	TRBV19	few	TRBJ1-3	TGTGCCAGTAGCAAAACAGGGAGCTCTGGAAACACCATATATTTT	CASSKTGSSGNTIYF
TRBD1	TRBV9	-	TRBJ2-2	TGTGCCAGCAGCTCCTACTCTTACAGGGGGGTAAGGTCTGATCCCGGGAACACCGGGGAGCTGTTTTTT	CASSSYSYRGVRSDPGNTGELFF
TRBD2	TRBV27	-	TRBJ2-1	TGTGCCAGCAGGGAACTAGCGGGAGTATTAAAGTTCTTC	CASRELAGVLKFF
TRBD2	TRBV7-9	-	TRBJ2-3	TGTGCCAGCAGCTCGGGGACTAGCGGTCCTAGCACAGATACGCAGTATTTT	CASSSGTSGPSTDTQYF
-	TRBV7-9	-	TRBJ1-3	TGTGCCAGCAGTCCGACGGGCCCAGGAAACACCATATATTTT	CASSPTGPGNTIYF
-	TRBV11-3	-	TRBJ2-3	TGTGCCAGCAGCCCCGGGGACACAGATACGCAGTATTTT	CASSPGDTDTQYF
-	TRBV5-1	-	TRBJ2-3	TGCGCCAGCAGCTTTGAGGGAGTAGGAGATACGCAGTATTTT	CASSFEGVGDTQYF
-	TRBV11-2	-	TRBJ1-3	TGTGCCAGCAGGCACCCCTCTGGAAACACCATATATTTT	CASRHPSGNTIYF
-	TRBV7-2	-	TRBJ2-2	TGTGCCAGTTCCGTGAACACCGGGGAGCTGTTTTTT	CASSVNTGELFF
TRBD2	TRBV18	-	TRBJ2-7	TGTGCCAGCTCGCAACTAGCGGAGACTACCTACGAGCAGTACTTC	CASSQLAETTYEQYF
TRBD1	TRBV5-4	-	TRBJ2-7	TGTGCCAGCAGCACCGGGACAGATTTCTACGAGCAGTACTTC	CASSTGTDFYEQYF
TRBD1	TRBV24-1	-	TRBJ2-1	TGTGCCACCAGTGAGAGGACAGGGGTTGTTCCCAATGAGCAGTTCTTC	CATSERTGVVPNEQFF
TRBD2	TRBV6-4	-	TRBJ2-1	TGTGCCAGCAGCAAGACTAGCGGGAGTTTGGATGAGCAGTTCTTC	CASSKTSGSLDEQFF
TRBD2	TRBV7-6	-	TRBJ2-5	TGTGCCAGCAGCTTAATCCCCACAGGAAGCGGGAGCAGTGAGACCCAGTACTTC	CASSLIPTGSGSSETQYF
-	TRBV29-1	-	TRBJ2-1	TGCAGCACCCAGTTCAATGAGCAGTTCTTC	CSTQFNEQFF
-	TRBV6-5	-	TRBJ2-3	TGTGCCAGCAGGGGCCTGGCCAGAAACACAGATACGCAGTATTTT	CASRGLARNTDTQYF
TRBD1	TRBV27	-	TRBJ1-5	TGTGCCAGCAGATCGGGACAGGGCATCTATAGCAATCAGCCCCAGCATTTT	CASRSGQGIYSNQPQHF
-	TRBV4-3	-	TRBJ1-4	TGCGCCAGCAGCCAAGGTAACACAAGGAGCGAAAAACTGTTTTTT	CASSQGNTRSEKLFF
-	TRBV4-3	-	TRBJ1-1	TGCGCCAGCAGCCTAAGCAGCGGAGGAACTGAAGCTTTCTTT	CASSLSSGGTEAFF
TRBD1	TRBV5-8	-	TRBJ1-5	TGTGCCAGCAGCCCCCTGACAGGGAGGAGGGATCAGCCCCAGCATTTT	CASSPLTGRRDQPQHF
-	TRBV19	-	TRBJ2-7	TGTGCCAGTAGTATAGTTTGGGACGCAGGCTACGAGCAGTACTTC	CASSIVWDAGYEQYF
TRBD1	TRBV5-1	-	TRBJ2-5	TGCGCCAGCAGCTTGGGGGACAGGGAAGAGACCCAGTACTTC	CASSLGDREETQYF
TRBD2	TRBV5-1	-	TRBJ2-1	TGCGCCAGCAGCTTGACTAGCGGGGTCAATGAGCAGTTCTTC	CASSLTSGVNEQFF
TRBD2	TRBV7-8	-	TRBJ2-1	TGTGCCAGCAGCCCAACCCCGGGACTAGCGGCGGGCAATGAGCAGTTCTTC	CASSPTPGLAAGNEQFF
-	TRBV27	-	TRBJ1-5	TGTGCCAGCAGTTTATCGGGACAACGGCAGCCCCAGCATTTT	CASSLSGQRQPQHF
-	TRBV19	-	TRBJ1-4	TGTGCCAGTAGTAACCGGGACATAGATGAAAAACTGTTTTTT	CASSNRDIDEKLFF
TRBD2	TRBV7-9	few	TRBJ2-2	TGTGCCAGCAGCACAGCGGGAGTTGGCACCGGGGAGCTGTTTTTT	CASSTAGVGTGELFF
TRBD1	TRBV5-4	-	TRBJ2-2	TGTGCCAGCACCAGGGGGTTGACGAACACCGGGGAGCTGTTTTTT	CASTRGLTNTGELFF
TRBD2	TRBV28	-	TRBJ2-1	TGTGCCAGCTTCTCTAGCGGGTCCTACAATGAGCAGTTCTTC	CASFSSGSYNEQFF
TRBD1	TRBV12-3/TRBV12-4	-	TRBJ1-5	TGTGCCAGCAGGGCAGGGGGCTATCAGCCCCAGCATTTT	CASRAGGYQPQHF
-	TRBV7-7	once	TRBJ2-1	TGTGCCAGCAGCTCGGGCCAGTACAATGAGCAGTTCTTC	CASSSGQYNEQFF
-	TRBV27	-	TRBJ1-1	TGTGCCAGTCGCCTTATCAGCAGGGGAATGAACACTGAAGCTTTCTTT	CASRLISRGMNTEAFF
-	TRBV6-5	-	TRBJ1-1	TGTGCCAGCGGGGTGGGATCGCCGAACACTGAAGCTTTCTTT	CASGVGSPNTEAFF
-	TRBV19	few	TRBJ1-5	TGTGCCAGTAGTACCTCCATTCAGGGCATCGGCAATCAGCCCCAGCATTTT	CASSTSIQGIGNQPQHF
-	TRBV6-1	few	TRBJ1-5	TGTGCCAGCAGTGATAGGCCAGGGGGCAATCAGCCCCAGCATTTT	CASSDRPGGNQPQHF
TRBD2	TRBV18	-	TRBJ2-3	TGTGCCAGCTCACCCCGACTAGCGGATCTCACAGATACGCAGTATTTT	CASSPRLADLTDTQYF
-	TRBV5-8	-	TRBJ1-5	TGTGCCAGCAGCTTGGGACCAAATCAGCCCCAGCATTTT	CASSLGPNQPQHF
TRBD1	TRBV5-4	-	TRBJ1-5	TGTGCCAGCAGCTTGGAACCCCAGGGGGATCAGCCCCAGCATTTT	CASSLEPQGDQPQHF
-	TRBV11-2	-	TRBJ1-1	TGTGCCAGCAGCGCGAACACTGAAGCTTTCTTT	CASSANTEAFF
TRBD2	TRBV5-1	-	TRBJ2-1	TGCGCCAGCAGCTTGGGGTCTAGCGGGCGGAATGAGCAGTTCTTC	CASSLGSSGRNEQFF
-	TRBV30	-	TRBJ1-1	TGTGCCTGGACAACAGGGAGCGGCACTGAAGCTTTCTTT	CAWTTGSGTEAFF
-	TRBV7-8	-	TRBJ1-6	TGTGCCAGCAGCCTACAGCCCGACTATAATTCACCCCTCCACTTT	CASSLQPDYNSPLHF
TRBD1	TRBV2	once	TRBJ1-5	TGTGCCAGCGAGAAAGGGACAGGTAACAATCAGCCCCAGCATTTT	CASEKGTGNNQPQHF
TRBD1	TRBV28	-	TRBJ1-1	TGTGCCAGCAGCCTGGACAGGGTAAGGACTGAAGCTTTCTTT	CASSLDRVRTEAFF